This paragraph reports one TCR beta chain. This clone has just one count. The specificity of this receptor is unknown. No much larger clone is present one base from it, and per-base qualities are unavailable. The germline V gene encodes CDR1 MNHNY and CDR2 SVGAGI (reference sequence). The CDR3 spans 15 residues, from the cysteine through the phenylalanine. CDR3 DNA is the only sequence kept; it has 45 bases, read in frame from the first base. V has 0 bases trimmed and J has 6 bases trimmed; junction bases matching no gene number 1. The data are from a study of OX40 agonist ivuxolimab in advanced cancers. Some background on the complete study: The costimulatory receptor OX40 (CD134) was targeted by ivuxolimab, a fully human IgG2 agonistic monoclonal antibody. Intravenous ivuxolimab was administered to patients every 2 weeks at six dose levels: 0.01, 0.1, 0.3, 1.5, 3 and 10 mg/kg. Among the 52 dose-escalation patients, some 20 had hepatocellular carcinoma, roughly 15 melanoma, 9 renal cell carcinoma and 9 head and neck cancer. The paper reports the monotherapy dose-escalation portion (N of about 54 patients) of the phase I ivuxolimab trial. Partial responses occurred in three dose-escalation patients: two with cutaneous melanoma and one with hepatocellular carcinoma. Patients were allowed to have had prior anti-PD-1, anti-PD-L1 or anti-CTLA-4 therapy, and around two fifths of the dose-escalation patients had been treated with checkpoint inhibitors. Peripheral TCRbeta sequencing was intended to test whether TCR sequence diversity was altered and clonal T-cell expansion was caused by ivuxolimab. A male proportion of 70% to 90% and a mean age of 60 years, ranging from about 20 to 79, were recorded for the dose-escalation cohort. Study-level results and caveats: At doses of 0.1 to 3.0 mg/kg, clonal expansion of both CD4+ and CD8+ T cells in blood was seen between baseline and week 6. Partial responders in the 0.1-3.0 mg/kg groups had among the lowest normalized peripheral clonal expansion, especially among CD8+ T cells. The antigen specificity of the clonally expanded peripheral T cells was not determined. Low levels of normalized T-cell clonal expansion were also seen in some nonresponding patients. After ivuxolimab, CD8+ T cells had more expanded clones than CD4+ T cells on average.

The trial excluded patients who had a history of autoimmune disease or were on systemic immunosuppression. Peripheral blood for TCR sequencing was collected from all dose cohorts at baseline, on cycle 4 day 1, and on cycle 7 day 1. The samples were drawn from a first-in-human, open-label, multicenter phase I dose-escalation trial of ivuxolimab. Adults with locally advanced or metastatic melanoma, renal cell, hepatocellular, or head and neck squamous cell carcinoma were enrolled in the trial. CD4+ and CD8+ T cells were sorted separately from peripheral blood before TCR sequencing. For sequencing of the TCRbeta CDR3 region, genomic DNA was extracted from the sorted cells. TCRbeta CDR3 regions were sequenced using the immunoSEQ Assay. TCRdb took this table from immuneACCESS and kept in-frame rearrangements with V and J called. Such tables lack part of the clones; where checked against another copy, unresolved V genes explain under half of the gap, and the rest is unexplained. Here the sample has fewer than 120,000 clones; over 85% occur a single time. The leading ten clones occupy approximately 0.29% of the sample.

Material: CD4+ or CD8+ T cells sorted from blood, obtained in a trial of the OX40 agonist ivuxolimab. The clonotype comes from an adult with an advanced solid tumor such as melanoma, head and neck, liver or kidney cancer. The chain links TRBV6-6 with TRBJ1-5, with 11 bases matching TRBD1. The CDR3 protein: CASSYSGTGGQPQHF. The DNA reads TGTGCCAGCAGTTACTCCGGGACAGGGGGTCAGCCCCAGCATTTT.